The 10 T cell receptor beta chains in this list originate from one sample, sequenced in a study of cytomegalovirus exposure and HLA in healthy donors. A multiplex PCR was run with 60 Vbeta primers and 13 Jbeta primers. Profiling relied on immunoSEQ multiplex PCR, and the TCRdb table lists in-frame clones only, not all of them. This table has roughly 75,000 clones, 80% to 90% appearing once. The sequencing sample was made of PBMCs. The origin of the receptors is a man between 65 and 85 years old in good health and CMV-seropositive.

V usage is TRBV7-8 and J usage is TRBJ2-2; 8 bases are a match to TRBD2. Germline CDR1 SGHVS, CDR2 FQNEAQ. The CDR3 totals 15 residues. The V gene end was trimmed by 7 bases and the J gene end by 4 bases; junction bases not matched to a gene: 8. For the CDR3, the DNA is TGTGCCAGCACCGAACGGGGGGGCGGCACCGGGGAGCTGTTTTTT. This translates into CASTERGGGTGELFF. The full variable domain, completed using reference TRBV7-8 and TRBJ2-2, is GAGVSQSPRYKVAKRGQDVALRCDPISGHVSLFWYQQALGQGPEFLTYFQNEAQLDKSGLPSDRFFAERPEGSVSTLKIQRTQQEDSAVYLCASTERGGGTGELFFGEGSRLTVL.

This clone was recorded a few times. The gene calls are TRBV7-3 and TRBJ2-3; 7 bases match TRBD2. V lost 4 bases and J lost 6; bases outside the gene matches: 7. Looked up from germline, CDR1 is SGHTA and CDR2 is FQGTGA. The CDR3 extends over 14 amino acids. Here the CDR3 DNA reads TGTGCCAGCAGCTACTCGCGGGAGTCGGATACGCAGTATTTT. This gives the protein CASSYSRESDTQYF.

The V call is TRBV14, the J call TRBJ2-5; D might be TRBD1 (6 bases). This CDR3 has 16 amino acids. Germline CDR1 reads SGHDN; CDR2 reads FVKESK. V was clipped by 1 base and J by 4 bases, with 16 bases between them. Here the CDR3 DNA reads TGTGCCAGCAGCCAAGCCTACAACAGGGTGCGAGAGACCCAGTACTTC. It codes for CASSQAYNRVRETQYF.

The chain joins TRBV28 to TRBJ2-7; possibly TRBD2 for D (7 bases). Germline CDR1 reads MDHEN; CDR2 reads SYDVKM. This CDR3 has 15 residues. The V end lost 5 bases, the J end lost 2 bases, and 16 bases lay between the germline ends. CDR3 sequence (DNA): TGTGCCAGCAGTAGTTCGGGGGGCCCCACCTACGAGCAGTACTTC. Encoded protein: CASSSSGGPTYEQYF.

The CDR3: CASSFVGGANTDTQYF. CDR3 nucleotides: TGTGCCAGCAGCTTTGTCGGGGGGGCCAACACAGATACGCAGTATTTT. The genes are TRBV11-2 and TRBJ2-3; TRBD2 agrees at 8 bases. V trimming: 3 bases; J trimming: 2 bases; junction bases outside the gene matches: 7. Germline assignment: CDR1 SGHAT and CDR2 FQNNGV. This CDR3 contains 16 residues.

This chain links TRBV16 with TRBJ2-7; D is unresolved. The CDR3 length is 13 residues. Per germline, CDR1 KGHSY and CDR2 FQNENV. Trimming shortened V by 6 bases and J by 0 bases, and 9 bases separated the two germline ends. The CDR3 loop reads CASSPRLSYEQYF. CDR3 nucleotides: TGTGCCAGCAGTCCTCGACTCTCCTACGAGCAGTACTTC.

J is TRBJ2-5 and V is TRBV6-5; TRBD2 agrees at 7 bases. The closer fit of TRBJ2-7 to the DNA end suggests the J call may be wrong. There are 14 residues in the CDR3. From germline, CDR1 is MNHEY and CDR2 SVGAGI. The CDR3 coding sequence is TGTGCCAGCAGTTACTCGGCGGGAGAGTACGAGCAGTACTTC. Translation: CASSYSAGEYEQYF.

CDR3 residues: CASSASGSLEYF. The CDR3, as DNA: TGTGCCAGCAGCGCCTCCGGGAGCTTAGAGTATTTT. This chain uses TRBV7-9 with TRBJ2-3, with D possibly matching TRBD2 (6 bases). V was trimmed by 5 bases and J by 13 bases, leaving 16 bases between them. Germline CDR1 reads SEHNR; CDR2 reads FQNEAQ (reference sequence). This CDR3 contains 12 residues. Filled out from reference TRBV7-9 and TRBJ2-3, the complete variable domain reads DTGVSQNPRHKITKRGQNVTFRCDPISEHNRLYWYRQTLGQGPEFLTYFQNEAQLEKSRLLSDRFSAERPKGSFSTLEIQRTEQGDSAMYLCASSASGSLEYFGPGTRLTVL.

This clone was counted once. The chain links TRBV27 to TRBJ2-1, with TRBD1 matching over 7 bases. Per the germline V gene, CDR1 is MNHEY and CDR2 is SMNVEV (reference sequence). This CDR3 is built from 14 residues. Unmatched junction bases numbered 3, after V lost 5 bases and J lost 2 bases. CDR3 nucleotide sequence: TGTGCCAGCAGTCGGACAGGACCCTACAATGAGCAGTTCTTC. It specifies CASSRTGPYNEQFF.

V is TRBV7-2 and J is TRBJ2-3, with 13 bases fitting TRBD2. The CDR3 sequence is 16 residues long. Germline V gene lookup returns CDR1 SGHTA and CDR2 FQGNSA. The trim removed 5 bases at V and 2 bases at J, leaving 4 bases unmatched. The CDR3: CASSPGLAGTTDTQYF. As DNA, the CDR3 is TGTGCCAGCAGCCCGGGACTAGCGGGGACCACAGATACGCAGTATTTT.